The present entry profiles one TCR beta chain with its context. This sample was taken from a study of blood T cell repertoires in COVID-19. In the study overall: The analysed material was cDNA or gDNA that came from T cells, B-cell-depleted T cells, or PBMCs.

TCRdb's table, derived via immunoSEQ multiplex PCR, lists solely in-frame clones and lacks some. The data show fewer than 200,000 clones, roughly 80% seen once. V shed 4 bases and J 4 bases; nucleotides not matched to a gene: 8. The CDR3 is 16 residues long. Germline CDR1 reads SNHLY; CDR2 reads FYNNEI. The receptor was derived from a man aged 55 to 70 with acute or convalescent COVID-19. The specimen was peripheral blood. The V gene is TRBV2, the J gene TRBJ1-2, with 11 bases identical to TRBD1. The CDR3 DNA reads TGTGCCAGCAGTGTTCTCGGGACAGGGGGTCGCTATGGCTACACCTTC. It encodes CASSVLGTGGRYGYTF.